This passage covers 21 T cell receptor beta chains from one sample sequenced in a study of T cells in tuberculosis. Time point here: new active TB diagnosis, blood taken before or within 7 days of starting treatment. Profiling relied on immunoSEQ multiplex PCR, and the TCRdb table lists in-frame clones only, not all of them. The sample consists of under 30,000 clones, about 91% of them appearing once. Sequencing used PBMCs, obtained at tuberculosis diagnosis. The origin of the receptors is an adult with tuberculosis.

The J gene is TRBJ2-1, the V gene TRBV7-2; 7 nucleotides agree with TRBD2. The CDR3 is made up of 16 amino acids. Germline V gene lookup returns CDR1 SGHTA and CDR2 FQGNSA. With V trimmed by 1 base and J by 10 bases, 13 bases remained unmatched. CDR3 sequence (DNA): TGTGCCAGCAGCTTAGTTGGGGCTAGCGGAGTCGACGAGCAGTTCTTC. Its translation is CASSLVGASGVDEQFF.

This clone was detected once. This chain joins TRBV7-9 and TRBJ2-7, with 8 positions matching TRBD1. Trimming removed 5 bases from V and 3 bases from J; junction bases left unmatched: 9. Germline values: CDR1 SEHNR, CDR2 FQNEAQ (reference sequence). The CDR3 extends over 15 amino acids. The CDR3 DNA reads TGTGCCAGCAGCCCGTGGACAGGGACTCTCTACGAGCAGTACTTC. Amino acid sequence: CASSPWTGTLYEQYF.

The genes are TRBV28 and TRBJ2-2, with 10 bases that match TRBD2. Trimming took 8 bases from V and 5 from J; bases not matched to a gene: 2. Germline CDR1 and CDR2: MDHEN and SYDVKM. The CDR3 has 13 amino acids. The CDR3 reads CASLAGVTGELFF. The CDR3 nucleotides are TGTGCCAGCCTAGCGGGAGTGACCGGGGAGCTGTTTTTT. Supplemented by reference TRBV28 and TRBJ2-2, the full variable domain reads DVKVTQSSRYLVKRTGEKVFLECVQDMDHENMFWYRQDPGLGLRLIYFSYDVKMKEKGDIPEGYSVSREKKERFSLILESASTNQTSMYLCASLAGVTGELFFGEGSRLTVL.

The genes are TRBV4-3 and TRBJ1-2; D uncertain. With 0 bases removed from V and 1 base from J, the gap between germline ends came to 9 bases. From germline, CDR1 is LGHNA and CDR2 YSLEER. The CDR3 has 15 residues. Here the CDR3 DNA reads TGCGCCAGCAGCCAAGAATACGGGTTTAACTATGGCTACACCTTC. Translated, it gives CASSQEYGFNYGYTF.

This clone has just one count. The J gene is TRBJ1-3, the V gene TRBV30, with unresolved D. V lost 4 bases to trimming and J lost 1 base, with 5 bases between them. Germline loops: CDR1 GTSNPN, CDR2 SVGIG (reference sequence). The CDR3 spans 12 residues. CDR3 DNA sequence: TGTGCCTGGACAGAATCTGGAAACACCATATATTTT. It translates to CAWTESGNTIYF.

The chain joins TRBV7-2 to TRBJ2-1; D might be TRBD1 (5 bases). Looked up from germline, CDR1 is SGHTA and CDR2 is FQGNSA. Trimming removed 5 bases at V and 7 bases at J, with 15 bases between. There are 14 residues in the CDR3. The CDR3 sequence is CASSQPRARNEQFF. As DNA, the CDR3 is TGTGCCAGCAGCCAACCCAGGGCGAGGAATGAGCAGTTCTTC.

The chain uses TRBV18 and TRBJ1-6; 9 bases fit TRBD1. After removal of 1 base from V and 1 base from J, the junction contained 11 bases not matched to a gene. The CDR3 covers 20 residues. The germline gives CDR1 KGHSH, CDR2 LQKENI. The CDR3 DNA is TGTGCCAGCTCACCACTTGGCACAGGGGGCTTTGGGTCCTATAATTCACCCCTCCACTTT. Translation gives CASSPLGTGGFGSYNSPLHF.

The CDR3 nucleotides read TGTGCCAGCAGCTTTGGGACCGGGACTAGCGGAGAGACCCAGTACTTC. Amino acid sequence: CASSFGTGTSGETQYF. V and J are TRBV11-1 and TRBJ2-5, with 11 nucleotides matching TRBD2. J lost 4 bases, V lost 3 bases, and 7 bases had no gene match. Germline V gene sequence: CDR1 SGHAT, CDR2 FQDESV (reference sequence). This CDR3 contains 16 residues.

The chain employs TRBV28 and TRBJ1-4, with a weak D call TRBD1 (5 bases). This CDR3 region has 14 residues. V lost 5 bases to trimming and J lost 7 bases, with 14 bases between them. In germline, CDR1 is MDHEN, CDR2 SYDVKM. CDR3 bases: TGTGCCAGCAGTCCATGGGGGGAGGCTGAAAAACTGTTTTTT. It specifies CASSPWGEAEKLFF.

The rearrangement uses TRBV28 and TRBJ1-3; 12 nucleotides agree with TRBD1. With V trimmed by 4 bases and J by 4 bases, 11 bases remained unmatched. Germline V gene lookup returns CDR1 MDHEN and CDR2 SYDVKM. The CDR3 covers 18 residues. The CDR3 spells CASSSLVPGQGAGNTIYF. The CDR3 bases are TGTGCCAGCAGTTCCCTAGTCCCGGGACAGGGGGCAGGAAACACCATATATTTT.

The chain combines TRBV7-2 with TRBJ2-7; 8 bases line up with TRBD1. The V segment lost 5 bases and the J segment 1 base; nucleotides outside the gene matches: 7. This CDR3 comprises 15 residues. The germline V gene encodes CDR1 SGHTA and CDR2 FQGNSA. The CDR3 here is CASSPGGDRSYEQYF. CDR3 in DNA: TGTGCCAGCAGCCCCGGCGGGGACAGGTCCTACGAGCAGTACTTC.

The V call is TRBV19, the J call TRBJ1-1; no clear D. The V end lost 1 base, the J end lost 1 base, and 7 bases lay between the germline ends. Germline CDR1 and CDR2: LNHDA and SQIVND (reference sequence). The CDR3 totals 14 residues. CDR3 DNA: TGTGCCAGTAGTATAGTTCCGGGGAACACTGAAGCTTTCTTT. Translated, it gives CASSIVPGNTEAFF.

CDR3 region: CASSLSSGSTGELFF. CDR3 in DNA: TGTGCCAGCAGCCTCTCTAGCGGGAGTACCGGGGAGCTGTTTTTT. The J gene is TRBJ2-2, the V gene TRBV11-1, with 10 positions matching TRBD2. CDR1 is SGHAT and CDR2 is FQDESV in the germline V gene (reference sequence). Trimming cost V 5 bases and J 5 bases; bases outside gene matches: 5. The CDR3 spans 15 residues.

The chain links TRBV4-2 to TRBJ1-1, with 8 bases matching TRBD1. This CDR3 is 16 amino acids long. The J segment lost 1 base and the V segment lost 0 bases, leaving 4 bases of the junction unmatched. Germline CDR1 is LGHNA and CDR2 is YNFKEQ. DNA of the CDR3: TGTGCCAGCAGCCAAGAGGGCAGGGGGCAGAACACTGAAGCTTTCTTT. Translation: CASSQEGRGQNTEAFF.

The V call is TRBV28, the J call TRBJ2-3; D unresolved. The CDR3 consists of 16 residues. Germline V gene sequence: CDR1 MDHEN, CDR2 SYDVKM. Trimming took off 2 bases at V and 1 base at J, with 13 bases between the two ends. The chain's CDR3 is CASSLLDLLGTDTQYF. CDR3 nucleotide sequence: TGTGCCAGCAGTTTACTAGACTTGTTGGGCACAGATACGCAGTATTTT.

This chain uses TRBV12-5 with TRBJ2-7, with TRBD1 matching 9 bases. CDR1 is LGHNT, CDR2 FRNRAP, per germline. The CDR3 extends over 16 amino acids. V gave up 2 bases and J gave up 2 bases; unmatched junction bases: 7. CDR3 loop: CASGLILDRGPYEQYF. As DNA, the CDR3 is TGTGCTAGTGGTTTGATATTGGACAGGGGACCCTACGAGCAGTACTTC.

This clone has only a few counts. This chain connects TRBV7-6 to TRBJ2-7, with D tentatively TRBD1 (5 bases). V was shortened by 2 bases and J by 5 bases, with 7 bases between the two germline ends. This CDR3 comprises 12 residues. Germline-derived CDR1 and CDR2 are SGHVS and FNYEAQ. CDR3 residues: CASSLWGHEQYF. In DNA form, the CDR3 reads TGTGCCAGCAGCTTATGGGGCCACGAGCAGTACTTC.

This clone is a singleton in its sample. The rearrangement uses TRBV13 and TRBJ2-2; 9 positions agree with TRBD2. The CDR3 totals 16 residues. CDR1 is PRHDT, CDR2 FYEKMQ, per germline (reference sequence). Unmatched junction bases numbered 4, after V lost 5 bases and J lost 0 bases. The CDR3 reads CASSKRLAANTGELFF. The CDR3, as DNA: TGTGCCAGCAGCAAAAGACTAGCGGCGAACACCGGGGAGCTGTTTTTT.

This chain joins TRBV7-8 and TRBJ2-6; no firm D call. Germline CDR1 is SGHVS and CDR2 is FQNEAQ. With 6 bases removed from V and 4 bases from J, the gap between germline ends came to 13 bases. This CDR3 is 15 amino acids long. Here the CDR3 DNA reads TGTGCCAGCAGTCTACCCCAGGCCGGGGCCAACGTCCTGACTTTC. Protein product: CASSLPQAGANVLTF.

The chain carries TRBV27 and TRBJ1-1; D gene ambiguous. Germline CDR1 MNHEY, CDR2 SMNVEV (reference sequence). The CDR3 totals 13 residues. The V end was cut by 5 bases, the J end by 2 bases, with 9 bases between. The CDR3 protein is CASSLQRNTEAFF. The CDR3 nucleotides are TGTGCCAGCAGTCTACAGAGAAACACTGAAGCTTTCTTT.

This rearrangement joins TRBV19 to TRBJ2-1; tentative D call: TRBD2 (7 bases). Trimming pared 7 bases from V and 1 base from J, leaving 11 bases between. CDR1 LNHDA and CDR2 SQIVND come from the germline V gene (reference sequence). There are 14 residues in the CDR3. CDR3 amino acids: CASTGGWSYNEQFF. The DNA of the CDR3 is TGTGCCAGTACGGGGGGCTGGTCCTACAATGAGCAGTTCTTC. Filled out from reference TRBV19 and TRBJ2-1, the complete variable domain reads DGGITQSPKYLFRKEGQNVTLSCEQNLNHDAMYWYRQDPGQGLRLIYYSQIVNDFQKGDIAEGYSVSREKKESFPLTVTSAQKNPTAFYLCASTGGWSYNEQFFGPGTRLTVL.